Listed below are T cell receptor beta chains from one sample, sequenced in a study of blood T cells in healthy people across ages. TCRdb re-called the 5' RACE reads through MiXCR, storing one row per CDR3 protein. The sample includes roughly 570,000 distinct CDR3 sequences, roughly 29% of them seen just once. The specimen was blood. These receptors all come from a woman in her sixties or seventies in good health. Both conserved end residues are part of each CDR3. A D gene is named only where the DNA matches it firmly. Clone size is given for some rows only: seen once, a few or many times, or a class if the clone is expanded.

D gene: .
J gene: TRBJ1-4
V gene: TRBV12-5
clone size: .
CDR3 length: 13
CDR3 protein: CASGLVPGEKLFF
CDR3 DNA: TGTGCTAGTGGTTTGGTACCGGGAGAAAAACTGTTTTTT

D gene: TRBD1
J gene: TRBJ2-5
V gene: TRBV12-3/TRBV12-4
clone size: few
CDR3 length: 16
CDR3 protein: CASSSFGTARKETQYF
CDR3 DNA: TGTGCCAGCAGTTCGTTCGGGACAGCTCGTAAGGAGACCCAGTACTTC

D gene: TRBD1
J gene: TRBJ2-7
V gene: TRBV2
clone size: many
CDR3 length: 14
CDR3 protein: CASSEEGQSYEQYF
CDR3 DNA: TGTGCCAGCAGTGAAGAGGGACAGTCCTACGAGCAGTACTTC

D gene: .
J gene: TRBJ2-2
V gene: TRBV12-3/TRBV12-4
clone size: few
CDR3 length: 15
CDR3 protein: CASSNPGRNTGELFF
CDR3 DNA: TGTGCCAGCAGTAATCCGGGACGGAACACCGGGGAGCTGTTTTTT

D gene: .
J gene: TRBJ1-4
V gene: TRBV20-1
clone size: .
CDR3 length: 14
CDR3 protein: CSGSDRGMFGKLFF
CDR3 DNA: TGCAGCGGAAGCGATAGGGGAATGTTCGGAAAACTGTTTTTT

D gene: .
J gene: TRBJ2-3
V gene: TRBV7-2
clone size: .
CDR3 length: 14
CDR3 protein: CASSSEGRADTQYF
CDR3 DNA: TGTGCCAGCAGTTCCGAGGGCCGGGCAGATACGCAGTATTTT

D gene: TRBD2
J gene: TRBJ2-5
V gene: TRBV24-1
clone size: many
CDR3 length: 15
CDR3 protein: CATSDPRLAGETQYF
CDR3 DNA: TGTGCCACCAGTGACCCAAGACTAGCGGGGGAGACCCAGTACTTC

D gene: TRBD2
J gene: TRBJ2-1
V gene: TRBV6-2/TRBV6-3
clone size: .
CDR3 length: 15
CDR3 protein: CASSTPLADYNEQFF
CDR3 DNA: TGTGCCAGCAGTACCCCCCTAGCGGACTACAATGAGCAGTTCTTC

D gene: .
J gene: TRBJ2-7
V gene: TRBV27
clone size: few
CDR3 length: 13
CDR3 protein: CASRRTGVHEQYF
CDR3 DNA: TGTGCCAGCAGACGAACGGGGGTCCACGAGCAGTACTTC

D gene: TRBD1
J gene: TRBJ2-6
V gene: TRBV11-1
clone size: .
CDR3 length: 18
CDR3 protein: CASSSPHRGLAGANVLTF
CDR3 DNA: TGTGCCAGCAGCTCACCCCACAGGGGGCTAGCTGGGGCCAACGTCCTGACTTTC

D gene: TRBD1
J gene: TRBJ2-7
V gene: TRBV5-1
clone size: few
CDR3 length: 14
CDR3 protein: CASSSMAGGYEQYF
CDR3 DNA: TGCGCCAGCAGCTCTATGGCAGGGGGCTACGAGCAGTACTTC

D gene: .
J gene: TRBJ2-1
V gene: TRBV4-1
clone size: .
CDR3 length: 15
CDR3 protein: CASSQDDSNYNEQFF
CDR3 DNA: TGCGCCAGCAGCCAAGATGACAGTAATTACAATGAGCAGTTCTTC

D gene: TRBD2
J gene: TRBJ2-5
V gene: TRBV20-1
clone size: once
CDR3 length: 18
CDR3 protein: CSVSGAKLAGLRQETQYF
CDR3 DNA: TGCAGTGTTAGTGGCGCGAAACTAGCGGGCTTGAGGCAAGAGACCCAGTACTTC

D gene: .
J gene: TRBJ1-4
V gene: TRBV9
clone size: .
CDR3 length: 14
CDR3 protein: CASSVGQYNEKLFF
CDR3 DNA: TGTGCCAGCAGCGTAGGACAGTATAATGAAAAACTGTTTTTT

D gene: TRBD1
J gene: TRBJ1-4
V gene: TRBV20-1
clone size: .
CDR3 length: 18
CDR3 protein: CSALKAGTGGPEYEKLFF
CDR3 DNA: TGCAGTGCCCTAAAGGCAGGGACAGGGGGGCCCGAGTACGAAAAACTGTTTTTT

D gene: .
J gene: TRBJ1-4
V gene: TRBV7-2
clone size: few
CDR3 length: 15
CDR3 protein: CASSRKWGFGEKLFF
CDR3 DNA: TGTGCCAGCAGCCGAAAGTGGGGATTTGGAGAAAAACTGTTTTTT

D gene: .
J gene: TRBJ2-7
V gene: TRBV2
clone size: .
CDR3 length: 14
CDR3 protein: CASSAPRGSYEQYF
CDR3 DNA: TGTGCCAGCAGTGCTCCCAGGGGTTCCTACGAGCAGTACTTC

D gene: .
J gene: TRBJ1-6
V gene: TRBV19
clone size: .
CDR3 length: 15
CDR3 protein: CASRHAGSYNSPLHF
CDR3 DNA: TGTGCCAGTAGGCATGCCGGGTCCTATAATTCACCCCTCCACTTT

D gene: .
J gene: TRBJ2-3
V gene: TRBV11-2
clone size: .
CDR3 length: 17
CDR3 protein: CASSTRTGTGTIDTQYF
CDR3 DNA: TGTGCCAGCAGCACCCGAACAGGGACGGGGACAATAGATACGCAGTATTTT

D gene: TRBD2
J gene: TRBJ2-5
V gene: TRBV4-1
clone size: .
CDR3 length: 16
CDR3 protein: CASSQGGASGTETQYF
CDR3 DNA: TGCGCCAGCAGCCAAGGGGGCGCTAGCGGGACGGAGACCCAGTACTTC

D gene: .
J gene: TRBJ1-1
V gene: TRBV29-1
clone size: few
CDR3 length: 13
CDR3 protein: CGVAAQAYTEAFF
CDR3 DNA: TGCGGCGTTGCGGCGCAGGCCTACACTGAAGCTTTCTTT

D gene: .
J gene: TRBJ1-1
V gene: TRBV20-1
clone size: few
CDR3 length: 13
CDR3 protein: CSASKDGGTEAFF
CDR3 DNA: TGCAGTGCTTCCAAGGATGGTGGAACTGAAGCTTTCTTT

D gene: .
J gene: TRBJ1-3
V gene: TRBV7-2
clone size: few
CDR3 length: 16
CDR3 protein: CASSSPAGLTLDTIYF
CDR3 DNA: TGTGCCAGCAGCTCCCCCGCGGGTCTCACCCTGGACACCATATATTTT

D gene: .
J gene: TRBJ2-7
V gene: TRBV4-3
clone size: .
CDR3 length: 16
CDR3 protein: CASSQGASGDSYEQYF
CDR3 DNA: TGCGCCAGCAGCCAAGGGGCGAGCGGCGACTCCTACGAGCAGTACTTC

D gene: TRBD1
J gene: TRBJ2-7
V gene: TRBV19
clone size: .
CDR3 length: 15
CDR3 protein: CASTLRQGESYEQYF
CDR3 DNA: TGTGCCAGTACCTTGCGACAGGGCGAGTCCTACGAGCAGTACTTC

D gene: .
J gene: TRBJ1-4
V gene: TRBV11-2
clone size: .
CDR3 length: 15
CDR3 protein: CASSLGWGRGEKLFF
CDR3 DNA: TGTGCCAGCAGCTTAGGGTGGGGCCGGGGTGAAAAACTGTTTTTT

D gene: TRBD1
J gene: TRBJ2-1
V gene: TRBV24-1
clone size: few
CDR3 length: 14
CDR3 protein: CATSRDRTYNEQFF
CDR3 DNA: TGTGCCACCAGTAGGGACAGAACTTACAATGAGCAGTTCTTC

D gene: .
J gene: TRBJ2-5
V gene: TRBV7-6
clone size: few
CDR3 length: 14
CDR3 protein: CASTPQHGQETQYF
CDR3 DNA: TGTGCCAGCACCCCACAGCACGGCCAAGAGACCCAGTACTTC

D gene: .
J gene: TRBJ1-6
V gene: TRBV18
clone size: few
CDR3 length: 16
CDR3 protein: CASSPSRGGTLSPLHF
CDR3 DNA: TGTGCCAGCTCCCCCTCACGTGGTGGGACCCTCTCACCCCTCCACTTT

D gene: .
J gene: TRBJ1-2
V gene: TRBV18
clone size: few
CDR3 length: 17
CDR3 protein: CASSPLPATPFNYGYTF
CDR3 DNA: TGTGCCAGCTCACCATTACCAGCCACACCGTTTAACTATGGCTACACCTTC

D gene: .
J gene: TRBJ2-1
V gene: TRBV13
clone size: .
CDR3 length: 12
CDR3 protein: CASSFTGGEQFF
CDR3 DNA: TGTGCCAGCAGCTTCACCGGGGGAGAGCAGTTCTTC